The following is a TCR beta chain sequence with its context. This clone was recorded only once. Its binding antigen is unknown. Base quality data are lacking; no much larger clone is found one base away. The library was obtained by the immunoSEQ multiplex PCR assay. For the multiplex PCR, a mixture combining 60 forward primers for TCR Vbeta segments and 13 reverse primers for TCR Jbeta segments was used. The CDR3 region of rearranged TCR beta genes was amplified from genomic DNA by a multiplex PCR assay. The Illumina HiSeq System was used to sequence the amplified TCR beta libraries as 87-base-pair reads. The paper's processing steps were these. A later analysis tallied roughly 76 million unique TCR beta chains across the approximately 670 repertoires, and approximately 11 million of those chains were shared by two or more donors. A nearest-neighbor algorithm error-corrected the raw reads and collapsed the reads into unique sequences, merging closely related sequences to remove PCR and sequencing errors. V, D and J gene segments were assigned by aligning CDR3 sequences to IMGT reference sequences. For a sequence to be retained, a match of at least six nucleotides was required to both a V gene segment and a J gene segment. A rearrangement was called productive if the CDR3 had no stop codons and remained in frame with V and J, and every other rearrangement was called non-productive. Following IMGT convention, CDR3 was defined as the stretch from the second conserved V-encoded cysteine up to the conserved J-encoded phenylalanine. Sequences without an unambiguous match to a single V gene segment were excluded from the earlier analysis of about 600 of the donors. In an earlier analysis of some 590 of the donors, a V segment was called functional when productive rearrangements were above 56.7%, and segregating when the standard deviation between donors exceeded 5%. A statistical classification framework was built for diagnosing cytomegalovirus status from the catalog of TCR beta chain sequences. In a later analysis, V and J genes were assigned by comparing TCR nucleotide sequences against IMGT/GENE-DB human TR gene sequences. Using the TCRdist pipeline, a later analysis assigned CDR3 sequences along with most-parsimonious VDJ recombination scenarios. In a later analysis, each TCR beta chain was defined by its CDR3 amino acid sequence together with its V-gene family, and reads lacking a unique V-gene family were excluded. To address suspected cross-contamination and a sequencing artifact, a later analysis removed 592 highly shared, low-generation-probability nucleotide sequences. In a later analysis, a clonal expansion index was calculated for each public chain from normalized within-repertoire ranks of inferred template counts. In a later analysis, generation probabilities were computed with a VDJ recombination model fitted to out-of-frame rearrangements, and the resulting probabilities were checked against IGoR. A later analysis scored TCR-TCR, TCR-HLA and TCR-CMV co-occurrence with hypergeometric tests, applying a repertoire-size bias correction to TCR pairs. False discovery rates were estimated in a later analysis by permuting HLA or CMV assignments 20 times. A later analysis grouped co-occurring TCRs with DBSCAN, adding TCRdist sequence similarity when clustering within HLA-allele-positive subsets. Co-occurrence clustering excluded repertoires with fewer than 30,000 or more than 120,000 public chains, plus five with anomalous nucleotide sharing. Sourced from immuneACCESS, this table was stored by TCRdb with only in-frame sequences that have V and J called. A share of the clones is absent; for the studies checked, an unresolved V gene accounts for under half, and the remainder has no known explanation. The V and J calls and clone size come from that table; D and trimming were worked out from the DNA. The sample includes 100,000 or so clones, with 76% observed a single time. Jointly, the top ten make up roughly 4% of the sample.

The sample is drawn from a study of cytomegalovirus exposure and HLA in healthy donors (dated by TCRdb to about 2017). A note on the overall study: An earlier analysis of approximately 640 of the donors reported more than 250 Gb of sequence data and approximately 110 million unique TCR beta sequences from 150 million to 200 million T cells. The study used immunosequencing to profile the T cell repertoires of about 670 subjects and linked those repertoires to cytomegalovirus serostatus. Among over 350 genotyped donors of the cohort, an average of about 240,000 unique TCR beta nucleotide sequences were sequenced per donor, around 18% of them non-productive. HLA typing covered class I and class II loci at four-digit resolution. A separate validation cohort of over 95 different subjects was used in addition to the roughly 700-subject first cohort. Four or five DR-DQ haplotypes were handled as single units for association and clustering because linkage in the cohort was strong. All discovery cohort repertoires had been generated on a single sequencing platform. Of the approximately 400 genotyped donors, approximately 83% fell in the genetic ancestry cluster associated with self-reported Caucasian donors. An earlier analysis of 500 to 650 of the donors applied high-throughput TCR beta sequencing to assess whether each TCR beta V gene segment acted as functional or pseudogenic. The study combined high-throughput TCR immunosequencing, statistical association of individual TCRs with disease status, and machine learning to predict cytomegalovirus infection status. A later analysis re-examined previously published TCR beta repertoires from hundreds of donors and added high-resolution HLA genotyping to investigate patterns of TCR occurrence. Approximately 330 gigabases of sequencing data and around 90 million unique TCR sequences made up an early release that covered several hundred HLA-typed donors. Typing coverage varied by locus: 629-630 donors for A, B, C, DRB1 and DQB1; around 560 for DQA1; more than 600 for DPA1; about 450 for DPB1. In the later analysis, no new phenotypic data were used to find candidate immune exposures; instead, reliance was placed on TCR beta sequences and their occurrence across donors. Donor age, sex, ethnicity and CMV serostatus were compiled alongside the repertoire data. A later genetic analysis used genome-wide SNP genotypes for about three fifths of the roughly 700 donors, treating that subset as a discovery cohort. The study was designed to test whether signatures of past pathogen exposure could be identified by cataloging public T cell receptors.

V is pared back by 3 bases and J by 3 bases, with 8 bases lying between the germline termini. Based on the germline V gene, the CDR1 and CDR2 sequences are KGHSH and LQKENI. Measured from the cysteine to the phenylalanine, the CDR3 is 13 residues long. Of all the DNA, just the CDR3 is kept, 39 bases in frame from base 1. The cohort was made up of 650 to 700 healthy bone marrow donors. At the time of sampling, every cohort member was nominally healthy, though immune exposures that went unrecorded were likely present. The donor tested CMV seronegative, placing the donor among the roughly 340 seronegative members of the cohort. A peripheral blood sample was collected from each donor, and TCR beta sequencing was performed on peripheral blood mononuclear cells. The Qiagen DNeasy Blood Extraction Kit was used to extract genomic DNA from the blood cell samples. The full study reports these points: In a later analysis, most CMV-associated TCR beta chains were found to appear HLA-restricted, with HLA associations seemingly driven largely by CMV exposure. Because HLA typing was unavailable for some donors at each locus, only the typed subset was used in association tests. According to the authors, the approach could potentially be generalized to other disease states and immunological phenotypes. Compared with equally common non-associated chains, HLA-associated TCR beta chains in a later analysis were more clonally expanded and had lower generation probabilities. Sequencing depth was assumed to be roughly uniform across donors in the presence/absence analyses, though that assumption may not hold. A further reported finding was that TCR beta sequences accurately predicted the HLA-A and HLA-B alleles for most subjects in the first cohort. In both the original and validation cohorts, the classifier was reported to diagnose cytomegalovirus status with high specificity and sensitivity. Some IMGT-functional V segments, including TRBV6-2 and TRBV6-3, could not be told apart with the 87-base-pair reads, so those segments were excluded. Across donors, most TCR sequences were observed very rarely, whereas some public TCRs were present in many individuals. For the cohort, immune exposure information was limited to CMV serostatus. In the study, some 160 TCR beta chains were listed as associated with cytomegalovirus. In an earlier analysis of around 600 of the donors, most TCR beta V segments were observed in productive rearrangements about 87% or about 30% of the time, broadly matching IMGT annotations. In vitro tests confirmed that three of the cytomegalovirus-associated TCR beta chains recognize cytomegalovirus antigens. The cohort was sequenced for TCR beta chains only, and without alpha or paired-chain data the features that could be detected were limited. Compared with the roughly 670-donor mean, donors in an Asian-associated ancestry cluster had fewer N-insertions in productive TCRs, according to a later genetic analysis. When HLA alleles, especially DR and DQ, strongly co-occurred, attributing TCR associations to individual alleles was difficult. An association between a missense DCLRE1C variant and V-gene and J-gene trimming of TCR beta chains was found in a later genetic analysis and replicated in an independent cohort. Because counts were too low, about 15 rarely observed V segments, including chromosome 9 orphons, were left out of the earlier analysis of roughly 600 of the donors. A group of highly shared sequence variants was considered likely to be a technical artifact of the sequencing pipeline. In a later analysis, TCR association rates were found to vary across HLA loci, with the most associated TCRs seen for DRB1 alleles and the fewest for HLA-C alleles. Specific HLA alleles were associated with 15,000 to 20,000 TCR beta sequences at a false discovery rate of 0.05 in a later analysis. Several of the top co-occurrence clusters appeared to be linked to parvovirus B19, influenza, CMV and Epstein-Barr virus, according to a later analysis. Linkage disequilibrium might explain the correlated functional status among segregating V segments, but an unknown experimental factor could not be excluded.

The sample taken for sequencing was PBMCs. The rearrangement combines TRBV18 with TRBJ1-1; perhaps TRBD1 is the D gene, with 5 bases matching. The sequence derives from a man aged 35-49 years in good health and CMV-seronegative. The CDR3 in this case is CASSPLGDTEAFF. The nucleotides are TGTGCCAGCTCACCTCTAGGGGACACTGAAGCTTTCTTT.